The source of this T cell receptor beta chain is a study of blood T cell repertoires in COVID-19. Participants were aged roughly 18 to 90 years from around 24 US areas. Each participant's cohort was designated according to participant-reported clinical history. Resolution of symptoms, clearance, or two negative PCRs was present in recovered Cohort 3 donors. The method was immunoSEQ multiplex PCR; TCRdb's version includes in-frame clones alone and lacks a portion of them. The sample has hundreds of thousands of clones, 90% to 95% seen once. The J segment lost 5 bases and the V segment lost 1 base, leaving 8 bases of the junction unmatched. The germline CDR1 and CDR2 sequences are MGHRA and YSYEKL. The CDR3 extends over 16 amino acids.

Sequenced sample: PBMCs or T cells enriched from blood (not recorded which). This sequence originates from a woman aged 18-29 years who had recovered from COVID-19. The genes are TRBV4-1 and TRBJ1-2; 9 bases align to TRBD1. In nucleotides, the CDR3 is TGCGCCAGCAGCCAAGGGGGACAGGGCGGTTTTTATGGCTACACCTTC. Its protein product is CASSQGGQGGFYGYTF.